A selection of T cell receptor beta chains follows, all from one sample in a study of Graves' ophthalmopathy and Graves' hyperthyroidism. TCRdb reprocessed the multiplex PCR reads with MiXCR, giving one entry per CDR3 protein. Counted here are about 500,000 distinct CDR3 sequences, 35% to 45% occurring once; the ten biggest clones make up 3.5% to 5%. The material sequenced was peripheral blood or thyroid tissue (not recorded which). The receptors derive from an adult man with Graves' hyperthyroidism. Both conserved end residues are part of each CDR3. A D gene is named only where the DNA matches it firmly. Clone size, where shown, is once, few, many, or a class for clones that have expanded.

cdr3_aa: CASSRDDKLFF; cdr3_nt: TGTGCCAGCAGCCGGGACGACAAACTGTTTTTT; v_call: TRBV2; clone_size: -; cdr3_length: 11; j_call: TRBJ1-4; d_call: -
cdr3_aa: CASSFGEWNEQFF; cdr3_nt: TGTGCCAGCAGCTTTGGGGAATGGAATGAGCAGTTCTTC; v_call: TRBV12-3/TRBV12-4; clone_size: few; cdr3_length: 13; j_call: TRBJ2-1; d_call: -
cdr3_aa: CSAEQRKGGEKLFF; cdr3_nt: TGCAGTGCGGAACAACGGAAGGGAGGTGAAAAACTGTTTTTT; v_call: TRBV20-1; clone_size: many; cdr3_length: 14; j_call: TRBJ1-4; d_call: -
cdr3_aa: CSARVGLRGYTF; cdr3_nt: TGCAGTGCTAGAGTCGGTCTTCGGGGCTACACCTTC; v_call: TRBV20-1; clone_size: -; cdr3_length: 12; j_call: TRBJ1-2; d_call: -
cdr3_aa: CASSYRSTGLHGQPQHF; cdr3_nt: TGTGCCAGCAGTTACCGGTCGACAGGGCTACACGGGCAGCCCCAGCATTTT; v_call: TRBV6-5; clone_size: many; cdr3_length: 17; j_call: TRBJ1-5; d_call: TRBD1
cdr3_aa: CSVRTSHEQFF; cdr3_nt: TGCAGCGTGAGGACTAGTCATGAGCAGTTCTTC; v_call: TRBV29-1; clone_size: -; cdr3_length: 11; j_call: TRBJ2-1; d_call: TRBD2
cdr3_aa: CASSPGQYNEQFF; cdr3_nt: TGTGCTAGCAGCCCGGGACAGTACAATGAGCAGTTCTTC; v_call: TRBV7-7; clone_size: few; cdr3_length: 13; j_call: TRBJ2-1; d_call: TRBD1
cdr3_aa: CATSDPRTTPYEQYF; cdr3_nt: TGTGCCACCAGTGATCCAAGGACTACCCCCTACGAGCAGTACTTC; v_call: TRBV24-1; clone_size: many; cdr3_length: 15; j_call: TRBJ2-7; d_call: -
cdr3_aa: CASSDRVLQPQHF; cdr3_nt: TGTGCCAGCAGCGACAGGGTGCTTCAGCCCCAGCATTTT; v_call: TRBV2; clone_size: many; cdr3_length: 13; j_call: TRBJ1-5; d_call: TRBD1
cdr3_aa: CASSDSDGETQYF; cdr3_nt: TGCGCCAGCAGTGATAGCGACGGGGAGACCCAGTACTTC; v_call: TRBV10-1; clone_size: many; cdr3_length: 13; j_call: TRBJ2-5; d_call: -
cdr3_aa: CASRRGSETQYF; cdr3_nt: TGTGCCAGTAGACGAGGGTCCGAGACCCAGTACTTC; v_call: TRBV19; clone_size: many; cdr3_length: 12; j_call: TRBJ2-5; d_call: -
cdr3_aa: CASSPGAWQGQETQYF; cdr3_nt: TGTGCCAGCAGCCCGGGGGCATGGCAGGGTCAAGAGACCCAGTACTTC; v_call: TRBV6-2/TRBV6-3; clone_size: -; cdr3_length: 16; j_call: TRBJ2-5; d_call: -
cdr3_aa: CAWSDGIGRLDTEAFF; cdr3_nt: TGTGCCTGGAGTGATGGTATAGGGAGGTTGGACACTGAAGCTTTCTTT; v_call: TRBV30; clone_size: -; cdr3_length: 16; j_call: TRBJ1-1; d_call: -
cdr3_aa: CASSEDRPSNQPQHF; cdr3_nt: TGTGCCAGCAGTGAAGACAGACCTAGCAATCAGCCCCAGCATTTT; v_call: TRBV2; clone_size: many; cdr3_length: 15; j_call: TRBJ1-5; d_call: -
cdr3_aa: CASSPKKNPHFYEQYF; cdr3_nt: TGTGCCAGCAGTCCCAAGAAAAATCCTCATTTCTACGAGCAGTACTTC; v_call: TRBV5-6; clone_size: many; cdr3_length: 16; j_call: TRBJ2-7; d_call: -
cdr3_aa: CASSLYSGEETQYF; cdr3_nt: TGTGCCAGCAGTTTATACTCCGGTGAAGAGACCCAGTACTTC; v_call: TRBV27; clone_size: -; cdr3_length: 14; j_call: TRBJ2-5; d_call: -
cdr3_aa: CASSQVLAGTTYEQYF; cdr3_nt: TGTGCCAGCAGCCAAGTACTTGCGGGGACAACCTACGAGCAGTACTTC; v_call: TRBV7-9; clone_size: few; cdr3_length: 16; j_call: TRBJ2-7; d_call: -
cdr3_aa: CSFTVSAETQYF; cdr3_nt: TGCAGCTTTACGGTATCGGCGGAGACCCAGTACTTC; v_call: TRBV29-1; clone_size: -; cdr3_length: 12; j_call: TRBJ2-5; d_call: -
cdr3_aa: CSARGTGSGETQYF; cdr3_nt: TGCAGCGCTAGAGGGACAGGGTCGGGAGAGACCCAGTACTTC; v_call: TRBV29-1; clone_size: -; cdr3_length: 14; j_call: TRBJ2-5; d_call: TRBD1
cdr3_aa: CASRGQGRLATQYF; cdr3_nt: TGTGCCAGCAGGGGACAGGGAAGACTAGCCACGCAGTATTTT; v_call: TRBV7-2; clone_size: -; cdr3_length: 14; j_call: TRBJ2-3; d_call: TRBD1
cdr3_aa: CASSLGLGLNTEAFF; cdr3_nt: TGTGCCAGCAGCTTAGGGTTAGGGCTGAACACTGAAGCTTTCTTT; v_call: TRBV7-6; clone_size: many; cdr3_length: 15; j_call: TRBJ1-1; d_call: -
cdr3_aa: CASSEGAVPLAQHF; cdr3_nt: TGTGCCAGCAGCGAAGGGGCAGTCCCTTTGGCCCAACATTTT; v_call: TRBV6-1; clone_size: many; cdr3_length: 14; j_call: TRBJ1-5; d_call: -
cdr3_aa: CASSHQETQYF; cdr3_nt: TGTGCCAGCTCACACCAAGAGACCCAGTACTTC; v_call: TRBV18; clone_size: many; cdr3_length: 11; j_call: TRBJ2-5; d_call: -
cdr3_aa: CASRDRVRSNQPQHF; cdr3_nt: TGCGCCAGCAGAGACAGGGTGAGAAGCAATCAGCCCCAGCATTTT; v_call: TRBV10-2; clone_size: -; cdr3_length: 15; j_call: TRBJ1-5; d_call: TRBD1
cdr3_aa: CSARVDGDIFNQPQHF; cdr3_nt: TGCAGTGCTAGAGTGGACGGAGATATTTTCAATCAGCCCCAGCATTTT; v_call: TRBV20-1; clone_size: few; cdr3_length: 16; j_call: TRBJ1-5; d_call: -
cdr3_aa: CASSSAGPGGSPLHF; cdr3_nt: TGTGCCAGCAGCTCAGCTGGGCCAGGGGGATCACCCCTCCACTTT; v_call: TRBV7-9; clone_size: many; cdr3_length: 15; j_call: TRBJ1-6; d_call: TRBD1
cdr3_aa: CAISEEQGYNEQFF; cdr3_nt: TGTGCCATCAGTGAGGAGCAGGGCTACAATGAGCAGTTCTTC; v_call: TRBV10-3; clone_size: few; cdr3_length: 14; j_call: TRBJ2-1; d_call: -
cdr3_aa: CASSRQSLSRQGAEGYTF; cdr3_nt: TGTGCCAGCAGCCGCCAGTCCCTCTCCAGACAGGGGGCAGAAGGCTACACCTTC; v_call: TRBV7-9; clone_size: many; cdr3_length: 18; j_call: TRBJ1-2; d_call: TRBD1
cdr3_aa: CASRRPGQGAEEQFF; cdr3_nt: TGTGCCAGCAGACGCCCGGGACAGGGGGCGGAGGAGCAGTTCTTC; v_call: TRBV2; clone_size: -; cdr3_length: 15; j_call: TRBJ2-1; d_call: TRBD1
cdr3_aa: CSARGPGTGEPGANVLTF; cdr3_nt: TGCAGTGCTAGAGGACCCGGGACAGGGGAACCTGGGGCCAACGTCCTGACTTTC; v_call: TRBV20-1; clone_size: many; cdr3_length: 18; j_call: TRBJ2-6; d_call: TRBD1
cdr3_aa: CASSQGTGTNQPQHF; cdr3_nt: TGTGCCAGCAGTCAAGGAACAGGGACTAATCAGCCCCAGCATTTT; v_call: TRBV10-3; clone_size: -; cdr3_length: 15; j_call: TRBJ1-5; d_call: -
cdr3_aa: CASSFSGQGANTQYF; cdr3_nt: TGCGCCAGCAGCTTTTCCGGACAGGGGGCGAATACGCAGTATTTT; v_call: TRBV5-1; clone_size: -; cdr3_length: 15; j_call: TRBJ2-3; d_call: TRBD1
cdr3_aa: CGARGGNTGELFF; cdr3_nt: TGCGGTGCTAGGGGGGGGAACACCGGGGAGCTGTTTTTT; v_call: TRBV20-1; clone_size: -; cdr3_length: 13; j_call: TRBJ2-2; d_call: -
cdr3_aa: CATSRYGGNTGELFF; cdr3_nt: TGTGCCACCAGCAGATACGGGGGGAACACCGGGGAGCTGTTTTTT; v_call: TRBV15; clone_size: -; cdr3_length: 15; j_call: TRBJ2-2; d_call: -
cdr3_aa: CATSSFVRAGSYEQYF; cdr3_nt: TGTGCCACCAGCAGTTTTGTCCGGGCAGGCTCCTACGAGCAGTACTTC; v_call: TRBV24-1; clone_size: -; cdr3_length: 16; j_call: TRBJ2-7; d_call: -
cdr3_aa: CSARRGSTDTQFF; cdr3_nt: TGCAGTGCTAGAAGGGGTAGCACAGATACGCAGTTCTTC; v_call: TRBV20-1; clone_size: -; cdr3_length: 13; j_call: TRBJ2-1; d_call: -
cdr3_aa: CASSWAGTDANYGYTF; cdr3_nt: TGTGCCAGCAGCTGGGCTGGAACTGATGCTAACTATGGCTACACCTTC; v_call: TRBV7-9; clone_size: many; cdr3_length: 16; j_call: TRBJ1-2; d_call: -
cdr3_aa: CASSPTGNSRASLSGANVLTF; cdr3_nt: TGTGCCAGCAGCCCCACCGGGAACAGCCGGGCGAGTCTTTCTGGGGCCAACGTCCTGACTTTC; v_call: TRBV5-1; clone_size: -; cdr3_length: 21; j_call: TRBJ2-6; d_call: -
cdr3_aa: CAWSVPDSNTGELFF; cdr3_nt: TGTGCCTGGAGTGTACCCGATTCGAACACCGGGGAGCTGTTTTTT; v_call: TRBV30; clone_size: -; cdr3_length: 15; j_call: TRBJ2-2; d_call: -
cdr3_aa: CSVEGEGNGGEAFF; cdr3_nt: TGCAGCGTTGAAGGGGAGGGTAATGGCGGTGAAGCTTTCTTT; v_call: TRBV29-1; clone_size: many; cdr3_length: 14; j_call: TRBJ1-1; d_call: -
cdr3_aa: CAISVLGDTEAFF; cdr3_nt: TGTGCCATCAGTGTTTTGGGGGACACTGAAGCTTTCTTT; v_call: TRBV10-3; clone_size: many; cdr3_length: 13; j_call: TRBJ1-1; d_call: -
cdr3_aa: CASSGVGGFGFRYTF; cdr3_nt: TGTGCCAGCAGTGGTGTGGGGGGATTTGGATTTCGCTACACCTTC; v_call: TRBV6-1; clone_size: many; cdr3_length: 15; j_call: TRBJ1-2; d_call: -